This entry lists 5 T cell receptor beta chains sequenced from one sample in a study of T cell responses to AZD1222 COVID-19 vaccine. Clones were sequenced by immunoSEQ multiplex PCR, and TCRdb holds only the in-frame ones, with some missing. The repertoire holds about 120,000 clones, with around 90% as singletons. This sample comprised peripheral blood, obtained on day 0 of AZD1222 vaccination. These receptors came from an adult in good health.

CDR3 DNA sequence: TGTGCCAGCAGCCCCAACGACGCCAGTAAACACACAGATACGCAGTATTTT. Translating it yields CASSPNDASKHTDTQYF. The chain is built from TRBV28 and TRBJ2-3; D is uncertain. This CDR3 spans 17 amino acids. Trimming cost V 6 bases and J 2 bases, with 21 bases left between them. Germline V lookup: CDR1 MDHEN, CDR2 SYDVKM.

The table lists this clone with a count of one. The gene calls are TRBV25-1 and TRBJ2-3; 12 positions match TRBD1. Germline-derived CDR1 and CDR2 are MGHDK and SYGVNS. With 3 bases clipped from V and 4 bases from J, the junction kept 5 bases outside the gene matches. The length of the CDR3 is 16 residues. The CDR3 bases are TGTGCCAGCAGTGACTACGGGACAGGGGGCGCAGATACGCAGTATTTT. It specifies CASSDYGTGGADTQYF.

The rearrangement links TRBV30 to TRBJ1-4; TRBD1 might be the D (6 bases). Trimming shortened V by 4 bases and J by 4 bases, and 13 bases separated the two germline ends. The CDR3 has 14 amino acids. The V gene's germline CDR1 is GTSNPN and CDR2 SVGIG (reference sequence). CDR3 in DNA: TGTGCCTGGAATAAGGGACAATATAATGAAAAACTGTTTTTT. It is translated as CAWNKGQYNEKLFF.

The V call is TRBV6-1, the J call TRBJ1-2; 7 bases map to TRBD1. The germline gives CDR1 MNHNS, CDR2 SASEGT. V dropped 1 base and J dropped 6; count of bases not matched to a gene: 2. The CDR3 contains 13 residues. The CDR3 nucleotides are TGTGCCAGCAGTGAAGAGGGACAGAATGGCTACACCTTC. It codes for CASSEEGQNGYTF.

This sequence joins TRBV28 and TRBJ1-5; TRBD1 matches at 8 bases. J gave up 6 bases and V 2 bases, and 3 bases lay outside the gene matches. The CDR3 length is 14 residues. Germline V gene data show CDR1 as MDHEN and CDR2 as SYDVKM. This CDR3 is CASSLQGASQPQHF. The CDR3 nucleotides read TGTGCCAGCAGTTTACAGGGGGCAAGTCAGCCCCAGCATTTT.